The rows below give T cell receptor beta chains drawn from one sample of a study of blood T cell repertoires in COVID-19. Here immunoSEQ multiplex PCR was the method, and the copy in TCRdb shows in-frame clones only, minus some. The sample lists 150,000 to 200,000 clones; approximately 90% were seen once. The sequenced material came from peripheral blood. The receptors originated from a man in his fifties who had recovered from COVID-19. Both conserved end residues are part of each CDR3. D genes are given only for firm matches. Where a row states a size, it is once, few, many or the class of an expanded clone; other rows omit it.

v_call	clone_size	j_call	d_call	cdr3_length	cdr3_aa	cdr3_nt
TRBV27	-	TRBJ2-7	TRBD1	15	CASSFRQGLSYEQYF	TGTGCCAGCAGTTTTCGACAGGGTCTCTCCTACGAGCAGTACTTC
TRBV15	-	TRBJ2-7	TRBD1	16	CATSRELGTGYVEQYF	TGTGCCACCAGCAGAGAACTCGGGACAGGGTATGTGGAGCAGTACTTC
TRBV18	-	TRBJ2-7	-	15	CASSPRTGSSYEQYF	TGTGCCAGCTCACCTCGGACGGGGAGCTCCTACGAGCAGTACTTC
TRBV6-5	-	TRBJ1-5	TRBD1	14	CASRDRAVDQPQHF	TGTGCCAGCAGGGACAGGGCGGTGGACCAGCCCCAGCATTTT
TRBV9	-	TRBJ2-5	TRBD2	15	CASSVAGGGGETQYF	TGTGCCAGCAGCGTAGCGGGGGGGGGAGGAGAGACCCAGTACTTC
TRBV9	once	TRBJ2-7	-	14	CASSPRESSYEQYF	TGTGCCAGCAGCCCGAGGGAAAGCTCCTACGAGCAGTACTTC
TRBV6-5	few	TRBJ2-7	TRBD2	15	CASSYSTSGAYEQYF	TGTGCCAGCAGTTACTCGACTAGCGGGGCCTACGAGCAGTACTTC
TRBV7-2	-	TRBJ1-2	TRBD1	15	CASSLPGQPNYGYTF	TGTGCCAGCAGCCTCCCGGGACAGCCTAACTATGGCTACACCTTC
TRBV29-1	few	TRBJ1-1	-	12	CSVGHLNTEAFF	TGCAGCGTTGGACACTTGAACACTGAAGCTTTCTTT
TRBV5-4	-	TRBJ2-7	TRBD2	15	CASSFRTSGTYEQYF	TGTGCCAGCAGCTTTAGGACTAGCGGGACCTACGAGCAGTACTTC
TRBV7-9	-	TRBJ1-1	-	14	CASFRGQANTEAFF	TGTGCCAGCTTCCGCGGGCAGGCGAACACTGAAGCTTTCTTT
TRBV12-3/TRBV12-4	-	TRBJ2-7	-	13	CASSLLRSYEQYF	TGTGCCAGCAGTTTATTGAGATCCTACGAGCAGTACTTC
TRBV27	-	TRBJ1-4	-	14	CASRTGGTNEKLFF	TGTGCCAGCAGGACGGGGGGAACTAATGAAAAACTGTTTTTT
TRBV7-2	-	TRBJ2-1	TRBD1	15	CASSLARGRGGEQFF	TGTGCCAGCAGCTTGGCCAGGGGGCGCGGAGGTGAGCAGTTCTTC
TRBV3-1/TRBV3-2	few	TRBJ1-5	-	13	CASSPQGNQPQHF	TGTGCCAGCAGCCCTCAGGGGAACCAGCCCCAGCATTTT
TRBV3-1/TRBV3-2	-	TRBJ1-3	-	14	CASRLTATGNTIYF	TGTGCCAGCAGGCTGACAGCTACTGGAAACACCATATATTTT
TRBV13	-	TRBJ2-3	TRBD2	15	CASSSEREGRNTQYF	TGTGCCAGCAGCTCCGAGCGGGAGGGCCGCAATACGCAGTATTTT
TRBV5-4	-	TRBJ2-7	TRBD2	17	CASSPGTSGNQPTEQYF	TGTGCCAGCAGCCCCGGGACTAGCGGGAACCAACCTACCGAGCAGTACTTC
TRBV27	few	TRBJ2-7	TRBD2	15	CASSFTSGEVYEQYF	TGTGCCAGCAGTTTTACTAGCGGGGAGGTCTACGAGCAGTACTTC
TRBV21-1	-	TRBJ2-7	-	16	CASSNQDVQVHYEQYF	TGTGCCAGCAGCAACCAAGATGTCCAGGTTCATTACGAGCAGTACTTC
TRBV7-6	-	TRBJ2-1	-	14	CASSLPGTPNEQFF	TGTGCCAGCAGCTTACCGGGAACCCCCAATGAGCAGTTCTTC
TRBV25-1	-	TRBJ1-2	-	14	CASSESNRAPGYTF	TGTGCCAGCAGTGAATCTAACAGGGCCCCAGGCTACACCTTC
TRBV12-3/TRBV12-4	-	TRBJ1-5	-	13	CASTRVGSQPQHF	TGTGCCAGCACCAGGGTAGGGTCTCAGCCCCAGCATTTT
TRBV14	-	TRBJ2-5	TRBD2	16	CASSSRTSATRETQYF	TGTGCCAGCAGCTCACGGACTAGCGCGACTAGGGAGACCCAGTACTTC
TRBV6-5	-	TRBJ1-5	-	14	CASSPRRTDQPQHF	TGTGCCAGCAGTCCAAGACGGACAGATCAGCCCCAGCATTTT
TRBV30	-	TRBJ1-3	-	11	CAWKGGNTIYF	TGTGCCTGGAAAGGAGGGAACACCATATATTTT
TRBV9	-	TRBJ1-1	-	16	CASSVGWRGGKRQAFF	TGTGCCAGCAGCGTAGGCTGGAGGGGAGGGAAACGTCAAGCTTTCTTT